This record looks at one T cell receptor (beta chain) sequence and its context. Libraries were prepared by immunoSEQ multiplex PCR; TCRdb keeps only in-frame clonotypes and omits some of them. The table shows about 26,000 clones, with 75% to 85% occurring only once. This entry belongs to a study of neoadjuvant nivolumab and ipilimumab in lung cancer. V was shortened by 0 bases and J by 8 bases, with 14 bases between the two germline ends. The CDR3 loop spans 15 amino acids. Germline V gives CDR1 KGHSH, CDR2 LQKENI. This receptor was obtained from an adult with non-small cell lung cancer. Sequencing used tumor tissue, obtained after neoadjuvant nivolumab, alone or with ipilimumab, at or shortly before surgery. V is TRBV18 and J is TRBJ1-5; no clear D. Here the CDR3 reads CASSPPDGSGEPQHF. DNA for the CDR3: TGTGCCAGCTCACCACCGGACGGCTCTGGAGAGCCCCAGCATTTT.